A single sample gave rise to the 29 T cell receptor beta chains below, sequenced in a study of cytomegalovirus exposure and HLA in healthy donors. Here immunoSEQ multiplex PCR was the method, and the copy in TCRdb shows in-frame clones only, minus some. Of 65,000 to 80,000 clones listed, approximately 94% are singletons. Sequenced: PBMCs. The receptor source for this set is a woman aged 18 to 35 in good health and CMV-seropositive.

This chain connects TRBV18 to TRBJ2-5, with D perhaps TRBD1 (6 bases). The germline gives CDR1 KGHSH, CDR2 LQKENI. V was shortened by 2 bases and J by 5 bases, with 18 bases between the two germline ends. CDR3 length equals 16 residues. CDR3 DNA sequence: TGTGCCAGCTCACCAGCTGATTATGGGGGCCCGGAGACCCAGTACTTC. Its protein product is CASSPADYGGPETQYF.

The J gene is TRBJ2-3, the V gene TRBV19; possibly TRBD1 for D (6 bases). V was cut by 4 bases and J by 0 bases, with 20 bases left in between. The CDR3 runs to 18 residues. Germline V lookup: CDR1 LNHDA, CDR2 SQIVND (reference sequence). The chain's CDR3 is CASSTPLGTSTSTDTQYF. The CDR3 DNA reads as TGTGCCAGTAGTACCCCCCTCGGGACATCCACTAGCACAGATACGCAGTATTTT.

The chain carries TRBV6-1 and TRBJ2-2; 9 bases fit TRBD1. Trimming cost V 5 bases and J 8 bases; bases outside gene matches: 9. This CDR3 has 15 amino acids. The germline V gene encodes CDR1 MNHNS and CDR2 SASEGT. The CDR3 nucleotides are TGTGCCAGCAGTTTGGACAGGGGATTGTTGGGGGAGCTGTTTTTT. Translation: CASSLDRGLLGELFF.

The chain is built from TRBV5-6 and TRBJ2-7; D is uncertain. Germline CDR1 reads SGHDT; CDR2 reads YYEEEE. This CDR3 comprises 14 residues. V lost 0 bases, J lost 5 bases, and 12 bases lay in between. As DNA, the CDR3 is TGTGCCAGCAGCTTGGTGGTTAGTCCCGACGAGCAGTACTTC. Translated: CASSLVVSPDEQYF.

This chain connects TRBV19 to TRBJ1-2; 10 bases fit TRBD1. Germline CDR1 is LNHDA and CDR2 is SQIVND (reference sequence). The V and J ends lost 5 bases and 7 bases, in that order; junction bases with no gene match: 10. The CDR3 consists of 15 residues. CDR3 residues: CASSHPLDRGLGYTF. CDR3 DNA: TGTGCCAGTAGTCACCCCCTTGACAGGGGGCTTGGCTACACCTTC.

This sequence joins TRBV28 and TRBJ1-5; a weak D match, TRBD1 (6 bases). The CDR3 has 14 amino acids. V gave up 6 bases and J gave up 5 bases, with 14 bases separating them. Germline loops: CDR1 MDHEN, CDR2 SYDVKM. Written as DNA, the CDR3 is TGTGCCAGCAGACCCCCCCCAGGGGATCAGCCCCAGCATTTT. The encoded protein is CASRPPPGDQPQHF. Based on the CDR3 plus reference TRBV28 and TRBJ1-5, the full variable domain is DVKVTQSSRYLVKRTGEKVFLECVQDMDHENMFWYRQDPGLGLRLIYFSYDVKMKEKGDIPEGYSVSREKKERFSLILESASTNQTSMYLCASRPPPGDQPQHFGDGTRLSIL.

J is TRBJ2-7 and V is TRBV27; 13 positions agree with TRBD2. The germline CDR1 and CDR2 sequences are MNHEY and SMNVEV (reference sequence). The CDR3 has 16 residues. Unmatched junction bases numbered 4, after V lost 5 bases and J lost 0 bases. CDR3 sequence (DNA): TGTGCCAGCAGTGCCCGGACTAGCGGGAGCTCCTACGAGCAGTACTTC. Protein product: CASSARTSGSSYEQYF.

The J gene is TRBJ2-7, the V gene TRBV18; D call uncertain. The CDR3 has 15 amino acids. Germline V CDR1 and CDR2: KGHSH, LQKENI. V was shortened by 2 bases and J by 5 bases, with 16 bases between the two germline ends. The CDR3 reads CASSPVAGDSHEQYF. CDR3 in DNA: TGTGCCAGCTCACCAGTGGCAGGTGATTCTCACGAGCAGTACTTC. Looking up the rest from reference TRBV18 and TRBJ2-7 gives the full variable domain: NAGVMQNPRHLVRRRGQEARLRCSPMKGHSHVYWYRQLPEEGLKFMVYLQKENIIDESGMPKERFSAEFPKEGPSILRIQQVVRGDSAAYFCASSPVAGDSHEQYFGPGTRLTVT.

This clone was observed a single time. The CDR3: CASSVEPRGPEGEQYF. The CDR3, as DNA: TGTGCCAGCAGCGTAGAGCCCCGCGGCCCCGAAGGCGAGCAGTACTTC. This chain links TRBV9 with TRBJ2-7; D call uncertain. Trimming stripped 0 bases from V and 6 bases from J, with 19 bases between. The CDR3 runs 16 residues. Per the germline V gene, CDR1 is SGDLS and CDR2 is YYNGEE.

The V and J genes are TRBV28 and TRBJ1-5; TRBD1 might be the D (5 bases). V lost 5 bases and J lost 5, with 16 bases in between. CDR1 and CDR2 (germline): MDHEN, SYDVKM. This CDR3 comprises 15 residues. CDR3: CASSRGGGSDQPQHF. The CDR3 DNA reads TGTGCCAGCAGTCGGGGCGGGGGGTCCGATCAGCCCCAGCATTTT.

J is TRBJ1-6 and V is TRBV7-9; 8 nucleotides match TRBD1. V gave up 3 bases and J gave up 10 bases; unmatched junction bases: 8. The CDR3 totals 15 residues. From germline, CDR1 is SEHNR and CDR2 FQNEAQ (reference sequence). DNA of the CDR3: TGTGCCAGCAGCTTCGACAGGGGCCGCGTGTCACCCCTCCACTTT. It codes for CASSFDRGRVSPLHF.

The chain couples TRBV6-5 to TRBJ2-5; D is ambiguous. Deletions cut 5 bases from V and 7 bases from J, with 17 bases between. The V gene's germline CDR1 is MNHEY and CDR2 SVGAGI. The CDR3 has 14 residues. The CDR3 reads CASSAVKLTGTQYF. As DNA, the CDR3 is TGTGCCAGCAGTGCGGTTAAACTAACGGGGACCCAGTACTTC.

The V gene is TRBV9, the J gene TRBJ2-7; 11 nucleotides align to TRBD2. The assigned J gene may be wrong: the sequence end matches TRBJ2-1 better. This CDR3 is 16 amino acids long. Germline V CDR1 and CDR2: SGDLS, YYNGEE. CDR3 region: CASSVLGTSGYNEQFF. The CDR3 bases are TGTGCCAGCAGCGTCCTTGGGACTAGCGGCTACAATGAGCAGTTCTTC.

The chain uses TRBV4-2 and TRBJ2-2; 7 nucleotides align to TRBD1. This CDR3 comprises 17 residues. Trimming cost V 0 bases and J 6 bases; bases outside gene matches: 10. CDR1 is LGHNA and CDR2 is YNFKEQ in the germline V gene. CDR3 residues: CASSQEIRQGYPGELFF. The CDR3 DNA sequence: TGTGCCAGCAGCCAAGAGATTCGACAGGGTTATCCCGGGGAGCTGTTTTTT.

The genes are TRBV6-6 and TRBJ1-2; the D is unclear. Germline CDR1 MNHNY, CDR2 SVGAGI (reference sequence). The ends were cut back, 0 bases at V and 8 bases at J, with 16 bases in the middle. This CDR3 contains 15 residues. The CDR3 region is CASSYSGRALRGYTF. CDR3 nucleotides: TGTGCCAGCAGTTACTCGGGCAGAGCCTTGAGAGGCTACACCTTC.

The chain links TRBV7-8 to TRBJ1-1; 8 positions agree with TRBD1. The CDR3 runs to 14 residues. J was trimmed by 1 base and V by 4 bases; bases with no gene match: 2. In germline, CDR1 is SGHVS, CDR2 FQNEAQ. CDR3 sequence (DNA): TGTGCCAGCAGCTGGGGGACAGGGAACACTGAAGCTTTCTTT. Protein: CASSWGTGNTEAFF.

The V call is TRBV5-1, the J call TRBJ2-5, with D maybe TRBD1 (5 bases). CDR3 length: 15 amino acids. The germline V gene encodes CDR1 SGHRS and CDR2 YFSETQ. V dropped 2 bases and J dropped 3 bases, with 14 bases sitting between them. The CDR3 region has the DNA TGCGCCAGCAGCTTTTCCCCGGGCAGGGAAGAGACCCAGTACTTC. Protein product: CASSFSPGREETQYF.

The J gene is TRBJ1-2, the V gene TRBV7-2, with a possible D match to TRBD1 (6 bases). Trimming pared 3 bases from V and 6 bases from J, leaving 11 bases between. Germline V gene sequence: CDR1 SGHTA, CDR2 FQGNSA. This CDR3 comprises 13 residues. This CDR3 is CASSFRAGDGYTF. CDR3 nucleotide sequence: TGTGCCAGCAGCTTTAGGGCAGGGGATGGCTACACCTTC.

The CDR3 region has the DNA TGTGCCAGCAGCTCCATAGAGGAAAAACTGTTTTTT. As protein: CASSSIEEKLFF. V is TRBV11-3 and J is TRBJ1-4; D gene unclear. V lost 4 bases to trimming and J lost 8 bases, with 8 bases between them. This CDR3 spans 12 amino acids. From germline, CDR1 is SGHNT and CDR2 YENEEA.

The CDR3 protein is CASSAPGHISYEQYF. The CDR3 DNA sequence: TGTGCCAGCAGTGCCCCGGGACACATCTCCTACGAGCAGTACTTC. The genes are TRBV6-1 and TRBJ2-7, with a weak D call TRBD1 (6 bases). CDR3 length: 15 amino acids. Germline CDR1 and CDR2: MNHNS and SASEGT. The ends were cut back, 4 bases at V and 0 bases at J, with 13 bases in the middle.

This chain uses TRBV6-4 with TRBJ2-3; TRBD2 matches 11 bases. From germline, CDR1 is MRHNA and CDR2 SNTAGT. After removal of 3 bases from V and 6 bases from J, the junction contained 2 bases not matched to a gene. The CDR3 sequence is 14 residues long. The chain's CDR3 is CASSEGLAGDTQYF. DNA of the CDR3: TGTGCCAGCAGTGAAGGACTAGCGGGCGATACGCAGTATTTT.

The genes are TRBV10-1 and TRBJ2-1, with D tentatively TRBD2 (5 bases). V was clipped by 4 bases and J by 9 bases, with 16 bases between them. CDR3 length: 14 residues. Germline CDR1 and CDR2: WNHNN and SYGVQD (reference sequence). This chain's CDR3 is CASSVVGVAGEQFF. The CDR3, as DNA: TGCGCCAGCAGTGTGGTCGGGGTAGCTGGTGAGCAGTTCTTC.

The chain is built from TRBV6-6 and TRBJ1-5, with a weak D call TRBD1 (5 bases). CDR3 length: 15 amino acids. V lost 5 bases to trimming and J lost 4 bases, with 15 bases between them. Germline V gene lookup returns CDR1 MNHNY and CDR2 SVGAGI (reference sequence). CDR3 coding DNA: TGTGCCAGCAGTCAACCGGGACTAGGGAATCAGCCCCAGCATTTT. Its translation: CASSQPGLGNQPQHF.

This chain joins TRBV5-6 and TRBJ2-5; a possible D gene is TRBD1 (5 bases). The germline gives CDR1 SGHDT, CDR2 YYEEEE. This CDR3 comprises 14 residues. V lost 0 bases to trimming and J lost 2 bases, with 8 bases between them. CDR3 DNA: TGTGCCAGCAGCTTGGAGAACAGGCAAGAGACCCAGTACTTC. This gives the protein CASSLENRQETQYF. Complete variable domain (other parts from reference TRBV5-6 and TRBJ2-5): DAGVTQSPTHLIKTRGQQVTLRCSPKSGHDTVSWYQQALGQGPQFIFQYYEEEERQRGNFPDRFSGHQFPNYSSELNVNALLLGDSALYLCASSLENRQETQYFGPGTRLLVL.

The rearrangement joins TRBV15 to TRBJ2-2, with 7 nucleotides matching TRBD2. The CDR3 has 15 amino acids. Unmatched junction bases numbered 5, after V lost 2 bases and J lost 5 bases. Germline V gives CDR1 LNHNV, CDR2 YYDKDF (reference sequence). In DNA, the CDR3 is TGTGCCACCAGCAGACCCGTGGGGGGGACCGGGGAGCTGTTTTTT. It codes for CATSRPVGGTGELFF. Supplemented by reference TRBV15 and TRBJ2-2, the full variable domain reads DAMVIQNPRYQVTQFGKPVTLSCSQTLNHNVMYWYQQKSSQAPKLLFHYYDKDFNNEADTPDNFQSRRPNTSFCFLDIRSPGLGDTAMYLCATSRPVGGTGELFFGEGSRLTVL.

This chain connects TRBV28 to TRBJ1-5; 7 bases match TRBD1. The germline V gene encodes CDR1 MDHEN and CDR2 SYDVKM. The CDR3 has 12 amino acids. Losses at the gene ends were 5 bases for V and 16 bases for J; bases not matched to a gene: 11. Written as DNA, the CDR3 is TGTGCCAGCAGTCTACAGGGGTCTTTTCCCCATTTT. Amino acid sequence: CASSLQGSFPHF.

The genes are TRBV6-5 and TRBJ2-7, with unresolved D. The CDR3 has 13 residues. Germline loops: CDR1 MNHEY, CDR2 SVGAGI. The V and J ends lost 7 bases and 3 bases respectively, with 13 bases between them. CDR3 amino acids: CASTQQRNYEQYF. As DNA, the CDR3 is TGTGCCAGCACACAACAGAGAAACTACGAGCAGTACTTC.

The table lists this clone with a few counts. CDR3 region: CASSAIGQGKRGYTF. CDR3 coding DNA: TGTGCCAGCAGCGCGATCGGACAGGGGAAACGCGGCTACACCTTC. V usage is TRBV13 and J usage is TRBJ1-2; 9 bases fit TRBD1. Germline CDR1 reads PRHDT; CDR2 reads FYEKMQ (reference sequence). The V and J ends lost 5 bases and 8 bases, in that order; junction bases with no gene match: 12. CDR3 length equals 15 residues.

The CDR3 DNA reads as TGTGCCAGCAGTTTCGGGGGACAGACTCCCTCCTACGAGCAGTACTTC. Translating it yields CASSFGGQTPSYEQYF. The chain links TRBV28 to TRBJ2-7; the D gene is possibly TRBD1 (7 bases). Germline V lookup: CDR1 MDHEN, CDR2 SYDVKM. The CDR3 is made up of 16 amino acids. The V and J ends lost 3 bases and 0 bases respectively, with 15 bases between them.